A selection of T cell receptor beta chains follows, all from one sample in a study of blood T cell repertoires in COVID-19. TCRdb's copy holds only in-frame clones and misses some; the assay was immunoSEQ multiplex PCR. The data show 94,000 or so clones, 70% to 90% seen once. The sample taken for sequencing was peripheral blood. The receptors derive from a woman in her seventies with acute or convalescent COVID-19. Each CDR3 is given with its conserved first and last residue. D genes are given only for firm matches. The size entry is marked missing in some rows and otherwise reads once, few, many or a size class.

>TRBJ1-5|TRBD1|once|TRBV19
TGTGCCAGTAGTGCGGGACAGAAAGAGCCCCAGCATTTT
CASSAGQKEPQHF
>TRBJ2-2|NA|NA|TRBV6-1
TGTGCCAGCAGTGAAAACCTTCTCGGGGGAGCGAACACCGGGGAGCTGTTTTTT
CASSENLLGGANTGELFF
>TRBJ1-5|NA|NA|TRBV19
TGTGCCAGTAGTGACCACTATGGCAATCAGCCCCAGCATTTT
CASSDHYGNQPQHF
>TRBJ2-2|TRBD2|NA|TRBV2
TGTGCCAGCAGCGAGGGGCTGATGAGCGGGGGGGGACCCACCGGGGAGCTGTTTTTT
CASSEGLMSGGGPTGELFF
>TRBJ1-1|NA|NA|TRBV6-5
TGTGCCACGCACGATTCGGGGGCTTTCTTT
CATHDSGAFF
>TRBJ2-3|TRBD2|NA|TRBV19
TGTGCCAGTAGTTTTAGCGGGGTAACCACAGATACGCAGTATTTT
CASSFSGVTTDTQYF
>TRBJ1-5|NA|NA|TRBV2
TGTGCCAGCAGTGAATCTGAAAGCTCTAGCAATCAGCCCCAGCATTTT
CASSESESSSNQPQHF
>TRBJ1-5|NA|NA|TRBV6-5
TGTGCCAGCAGTACCAGGGATCAGCCCCAGCATTTT
CASSTRDQPQHF
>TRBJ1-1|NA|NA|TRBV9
TGTGCCAGCAGCGTAGCTGAGGGACTTGGCACTGAAGCTTTCTTT
CASSVAEGLGTEAFF
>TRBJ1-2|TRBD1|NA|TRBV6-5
TGTGCCAGCAGGGGACAGGGGGCGATCTATGGCTACACCTTC
CASRGQGAIYGYTF
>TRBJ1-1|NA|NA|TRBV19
TGTGCCAGTAGTTACGGGGAGGGGACTGAAGCTTTCTTT
CASSYGEGTEAFF
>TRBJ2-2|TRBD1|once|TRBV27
TGTGCCAGCAGTTTATCTAGGACAGGGGGCGAGGCCGGGGAGCTGTTTTTT
CASSLSRTGGEAGELFF
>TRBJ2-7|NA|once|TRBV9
TGTGCCAGCAGCGGGGGGCCCTACGAGCAGTACTTC
CASSGGPYEQYF
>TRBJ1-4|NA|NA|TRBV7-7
TGTGCCAGCAGCTTAAACGCGGGGGGGTTAGAAAAACTGTTTTTT
CASSLNAGGLEKLFF
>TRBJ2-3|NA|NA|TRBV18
TGTGCCAGCTCACCTTCACGGGGGGATACGCAGTATTTT
CASSPSRGDTQYF
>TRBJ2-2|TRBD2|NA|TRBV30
TGTGCATTGGCAGCGGGAAAAGGGGCCACCGGGGAGCTGTTTTTT
CALAAGKGATGELFF
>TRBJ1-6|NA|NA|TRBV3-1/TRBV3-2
TGTGCCAGCAGCCAAGTAGGACAGTTATCACCCCTCCACTTT
CASSQVGQLSPLHF
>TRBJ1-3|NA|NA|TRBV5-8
NA
CASSLGQFFGNTIYF
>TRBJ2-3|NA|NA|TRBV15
TGTGCCACCAGCAGACCAGGGAGGACAGATACGCAGTATTTT
CATSRPGRTDTQYF
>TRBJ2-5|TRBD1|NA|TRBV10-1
TGCGCCAGCAGTGAGTCGAGGACAGGGCTTCGGGAGACCCAGTACTTC
CASSESRTGLRETQYF
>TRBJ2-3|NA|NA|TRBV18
TGTGCCAGCTCACCACGGACTACCAGTAGCACAGATACGCAGTATTTT
CASSPRTTSSTDTQYF
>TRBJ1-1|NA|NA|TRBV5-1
TGCGCCAGCAGCGGGGGGGACACCAGTCACACTGAAGCTTTCTTT
CASSGGDTSHTEAFF
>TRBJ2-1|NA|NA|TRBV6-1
TGTGCCAGCAGTGAACACGGGGAAGGTATAAATGAGCAGTTCTTC
CASSEHGEGINEQFF
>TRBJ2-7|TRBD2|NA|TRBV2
TGTGCCAGCAGTGAGTCGGGAGGGCTCTACGAGCAGTACTTC
CASSESGGLYEQYF
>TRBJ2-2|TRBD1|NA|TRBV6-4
TGTGCCAGCAGTGAGACAGGGTATGCCGGGGAGCTGTTTTTT
CASSETGYAGELFF
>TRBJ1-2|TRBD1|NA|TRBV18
TGTGCCAGCTCACCCCGGGACAGGGGGCCGGTTGGCTACACCTTC
CASSPRDRGPVGYTF
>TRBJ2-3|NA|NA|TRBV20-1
TGCAGTGCTAGTAAGGCGGAGATTCCCCGAGATACGCAGTATTTT
CSASKAEIPRDTQYF
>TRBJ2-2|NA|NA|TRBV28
TGTGCCAGCAGGTCGCCTTCTCCCATGGGGGCTGGCGGGGAGCTGTTTTTT
CASRSPSPMGAGGELFF
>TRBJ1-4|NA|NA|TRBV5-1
TGCGCCAGCAGCTTGACAGGGAGTGGTGAAAAACTGTTTTTT
CASSLTGSGEKLFF
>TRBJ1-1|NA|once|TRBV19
TGTGCCAGTAGTATAGATCCAGGGATTAACACTGAAGCTTTCTTT
CASSIDPGINTEAFF
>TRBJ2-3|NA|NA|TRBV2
TGTGCCAGCAACTCTAGGGGGACAGATACGCAGTATTTT
CASNSRGTDTQYF
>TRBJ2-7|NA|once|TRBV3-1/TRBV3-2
TGTGCCAGCAGCCAAGTGGGGGAGGTGTCCTACGAGCAGTACTTC
CASSQVGEVSYEQYF
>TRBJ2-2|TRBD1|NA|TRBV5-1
TGCGCCAGCAGCTTACAGGGGGCATCGAGGACCGGGGAGCTGTTTTTT
CASSLQGASRTGELFF
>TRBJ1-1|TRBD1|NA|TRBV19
TGTGCCAGTAGCAATCCCTACAGGGGACGGACTGAAGCTTTCTTT
CASSNPYRGRTEAFF
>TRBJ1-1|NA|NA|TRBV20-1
TGCAGTGCTAGTCGAGGGACTGAAGCTTTCTTT
CSASRGTEAFF
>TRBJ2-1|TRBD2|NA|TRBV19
TGTGCCAGTAGTATGGTTAGCGGGGGGTTTTCCTACAATGAGCAGTTCTTC
CASSMVSGGFSYNEQFF
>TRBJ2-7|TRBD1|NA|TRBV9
TGTGCCATATGGACAGGGGAGGAGTACGAGCAGTACTTC
CAIWTGEEYEQYF
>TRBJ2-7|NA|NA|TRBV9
TGTGCCAGCAGCGTAGGTCTAGAAACTCTCCACGAGCAGTACTTC
CASSVGLETLHEQYF
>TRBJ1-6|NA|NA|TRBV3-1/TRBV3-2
TGTGCCAGCAGCCAAGAGCCCACCAGCTCCTATAATTCACCCCTCCACTTT
CASSQEPTSSYNSPLHF